Listed here are 15 T cell receptor beta chains from one sample, sequenced in a study of cytomegalovirus exposure and HLA in healthy donors. The PCR used 60 Vbeta and 13 Jbeta primers. Clones were sequenced by immunoSEQ multiplex PCR, and TCRdb holds only the in-frame ones, with some missing. The sample has fewer than 150,000 clones, 55% to 75% seen once; the top ten hold roughly 8.2%. The sequenced sample was PBMCs. Source of these receptors: a woman aged 40 to 50 in good health and CMV-seropositive.

The genes are TRBV10-3 and TRBJ2-1; 11 nucleotides line up with TRBD2. Germline loops: CDR1 ENHRY, CDR2 SYGVKD. Germline trimming cut 6 bases from V and 9 bases from J; bases unmatched to any gene: 13. The CDR3 consists of 16 residues. The CDR3 DNA is TGTGCCATCAGCCCGAATCCTAGCGGGGGGAGCGGTGAGCAGTTCTTC. Residues: CAISPNPSGGSGEQFF.

The chain joins TRBV7-3 to TRBJ1-1; maybe TRBD1 (6 bases). The germline V and J ends were trimmed by 3 bases and 6 bases, with 11 bases remaining between them. The CDR3 extends over 13 amino acids. In germline, CDR1 is SGHTA, CDR2 FQGTGA. This chain's CDR3 is CASSFSSGAEAFF. The CDR3, as DNA: TGTGCCAGCAGCTTTTCTTCAGGGGCTGAAGCTTTCTTT.

V is TRBV10-3 and J is TRBJ2-1; TRBD1 matches 7 bases. The J segment lost 8 bases and the V segment lost 2 bases, leaving 12 bases of the junction unmatched. Germline V lookup: CDR1 ENHRY, CDR2 SYGVKD. This CDR3 has 16 amino acids. The CDR3: CAISEARAGGLDEQFF. CDR3 coding DNA: TGTGCCATCAGTGAGGCGAGGGCAGGGGGTCTCGATGAGCAGTTCTTC.

As concerns this clone: The same CDR3 is also encoded by other DNA sequences in this sample. The rearrangement links TRBV25-1 to TRBJ1-5; D is perhaps TRBD1 (5 bases). V was cut by 4 bases and J by 0 bases, with 13 bases left in between. CDR1 MGHDK and CDR2 SYGVNS come from the germline V gene. The CDR3 spans 16 residues. In nucleotides, the CDR3 is TGTGCCAGCAGTGGCTTCGACAGCTATAGCAATCAGCCCCAGCATTTT. Protein: CASSGFDSYSNQPQHF. The full variable domain, its missing parts supplied by reference TRBV25-1 and TRBJ1-5, is EADIYQTPRYLVIGTGKKITLECSQTMGHDKMYWYQQDPGMELHLIHYSYGVNSTEKGDLSSESTVSRIRTEHFPLTLESARPSHTSQYLCASSGFDSYSNQPQHFGDGTRLSIL.

This clone was recorded a few times. The V gene is TRBV7-9, the J gene TRBJ1-2; 10 nucleotides agree with TRBD1. The CDR3 loop spans 17 amino acids. With 5 bases clipped from V and 0 bases from J, the junction kept 9 bases outside the gene matches. In germline, CDR1 is SEHNR, CDR2 FQNEAQ (reference sequence). As DNA, the CDR3 is TGTGCCAGCAGCGCTTCCGGGACAGGGGAAGCTAACTATGGCTACACCTTC. This translates into CASSASGTGEANYGYTF. Full variable domain (rest looked up from reference TRBV7-9 and TRBJ1-2): DTGVSQNPRHKITKRGQNVTFRCDPISEHNRLYWYRQTLGQGPEFLTYFQNEAQLEKSRLLSDRFSAERPKGSFSTLEIQRTEQGDSAMYLCASSASGTGEANYGYTFGSGTRLTVV.

In this sample, this clone turned up a few times. The chain employs TRBV2 and TRBJ2-3, with 12 bases aligning to TRBD2. Germline V CDR1 and CDR2: SNHLY, FYNNEI. The CDR3 covers 16 residues. V was pared by 2 bases and J by 6 bases, with 6 bases of the junction left unmatched. CDR3 in amino acids: CASSERRGLAGDTQYF. The DNA for the CDR3 is TGTGCCAGCAGTGAAAGGCGTGGACTAGCGGGGGATACGCAGTATTTT.

The V and J genes are TRBV7-6 and TRBJ1-4; a possible D gene is TRBD1 (5 bases). Trimming left V 5 bases short and J 8 bases short, with 15 bases between. The CDR3 runs to 14 residues. Germline CDR1 reads SGHVS; CDR2 reads FNYEAQ. The CDR3 sequence: CASSTGLLGEKLFF. The CDR3 bases are TGTGCCAGCAGCACGGGACTCCTGGGGGAAAAACTGTTTTTT.

This chain connects TRBV5-6 to TRBJ2-1; D might be TRBD2 (7 bases). This CDR3 is 18 amino acids long. Deletions cut 1 base from V and 4 bases from J, with 21 bases between. The germline V gene has CDR1 SGHDT and CDR2 YYEEEE. CDR3 DNA sequence: TGTGCCAGCAGCTTGTCTGGCGGGGGCAGGACTGCGTACAATGAGCAGTTCTTC. The encoded protein is CASSLSGGGRTAYNEQFF.

V is TRBV4-1 and J is TRBJ2-7; 8 nucleotides match TRBD1. The V gene end was trimmed by 5 bases and the J gene end by 0 bases; junction bases not matched to a gene: 3. The length of the CDR3 is 14 residues. The germline V gene encodes CDR1 MGHRA and CDR2 YSYEKL. The CDR3 region is CASSSGQGSYEQYF. As DNA, the CDR3 is TGCGCCAGCAGCTCAGGACAGGGCTCCTACGAGCAGTACTTC.

V and J are TRBV7-2 and TRBJ1-4; the match to TRBD1 covers 7 bases. In germline, CDR1 is SGHTA, CDR2 FQGNSA. The CDR3 spans 15 residues. Trimming took 4 bases from V and 8 from J; bases not matched to a gene: 10. CDR3 sequence: CASSYGRGREEKLFF. The CDR3 nucleotides read TGTGCCAGCAGCTACGGTAGGGGGCGTGAAGAAAAACTGTTTTTT.

The genes are TRBV5-1 and TRBJ1-2; D ambiguous. CDR3 length: 12 amino acids. V lost 4 bases to trimming and J lost 4 bases, with 8 bases between them. Germline lookup yields CDR1 SGHRS and CDR2 YFSETQ. The CDR3 protein is CASSVDSYGYTF. The CDR3 DNA follows: TGCGCCAGCAGCGTCGACTCCTATGGCTACACCTTC.

The rearrangement joins TRBV9 to TRBJ2-5, with D maybe TRBD2 (6 bases). The V gene lost 3 bases and the J gene lost 7 bases, with 19 bases spanning the gap. CDR3 length: 15 amino acids. Per germline, CDR1 SGDLS and CDR2 YYNGEE. CDR3 protein: CASSAPPGREATQYF. CDR3 in DNA: TGTGCCAGCAGCGCCCCCCCTGGGCGGGAAGCGACCCAGTACTTC.

The chain joins TRBV7-2 to TRBJ2-7, with a tentative D call TRBD1 (6 bases). Germline-derived CDR1 and CDR2 are SGHTA and FQGNSA. The CDR3 contains 14 residues. Trimming removed 7 bases at V and 3 bases at J, with 16 bases between. Here the CDR3 reads CASTKRRTVYEQYF. CDR3 DNA: TGTGCCAGCACCAAGAGAAGGACAGTCTACGAGCAGTACTTC.

The chain has TRBV19 and TRBJ1-2; possibly TRBD1 for D (6 bases). The CDR3 runs 12 residues. Germline assignment: CDR1 LNHDA and CDR2 SQIVND (reference sequence). CDR3 DNA: TGTAGCAGGGGCGTAGAGAATAGTGGCTACACCTTC. This encodes CSRGVENSGYTF.

V gene TRBV10-3 combines with J gene TRBJ2-5; TRBD2 is a possible D gene (5 bases). The germline CDR1 and CDR2 sequences are ENHRY and SYGVKD. V was pared by 3 bases and J by 5 bases, with 16 bases between. The CDR3 runs 15 residues. For the CDR3, the DNA is TGTGCCATCAGTGACCCCGCCGGGGTACGGGAGACCCAGTACTTC. Translating gives CAISDPAGVRETQYF.